The rows below give T cell receptor beta chains drawn from one sample of a study of blood T cell repertoires in COVID-19. Measured with immunoSEQ multiplex PCR; TCRdb has only the in-frame clones, and not every one. The data hold 150,000 to 200,000 clones, with roughly 85% observed a single time. The sample comprised peripheral blood. The receptor source for this set is a woman aged 25 to 39 with acute or convalescent COVID-19. Each CDR3 is given with its conserved first and last residue. The order of the fields is D gene, J gene, clone size, V gene, CDR3 DNA, CDR3 protein. D genes are given only for firm matches. Size is omitted from some rows. Given values are once, few, many or a class for expanded clones.

-	TRBJ2-1	-	TRBV12-3/TRBV12-4	TGTGCCAGCAGTTTTCGTGAGCAGTTCTTC	CASSFREQFF
-	TRBJ1-2	-	TRBV24-1	TGTGCCACCAAGGGGGAGAGCGCTGACTATGGCTACACCTTC	CATKGESADYGYTF
TRBD2	TRBJ2-1	-	TRBV24-1	TGTGCCACCAGTGATCCCGGCCTAGCGGGAGCCGTAGGTGAGCAGTTCTTC	CATSDPGLAGAVGEQFF
-	TRBJ1-3	-	TRBV25-1	TGTGCCAGCAGTCGCGAGGGAAACACCATATATTTT	CASSREGNTIYF
TRBD1	TRBJ1-1	-	TRBV28	TGTGCCAGCAACGGACAGGGGCGGAATGAAGCTTTCTTT	CASNGQGRNEAFF
-	TRBJ2-7	-	TRBV4-3	TGCGCCAGCAGCCACGAGGAGGGCAACGAGCAGTACTTC	CASSHEEGNEQYF
-	TRBJ1-3	-	TRBV5-1	TGCGCCAGCAGCTTGGGCAGAACCTCTGGAAACACCATATATTTT	CASSLGRTSGNTIYF
TRBD2	TRBJ2-7	many	TRBV6-4	TGTGCCAGCAGTGAACTAGCGGGAGCCTACGAGCAGTACTTC	CASSELAGAYEQYF
-	TRBJ1-2	-	TRBV6-5	TGTGCCAGCAGTACCGGGAGCGGCTACACCTTC	CASSTGSGYTF
-	TRBJ2-7	-	TRBV20-1	TGCAGTGCTAGTCGCAGGGAAATATACTTC	CSASRREIYF
-	TRBJ2-7	-	TRBV6-5	TGTGCCAGCAGTAACTTGGGACTCACCTACGAGCAGTACTTC	CASSNLGLTYEQYF
-	TRBJ1-3	-	TRBV21-1	TGTGCCAGCAGCAAACTGGAGAGGACCATATATTTT	CASSKLERTIYF
-	TRBJ1-5	-	TRBV19	TGTGCCAGTAGTATAACCGGGGAAGGCAATCAGCCCCAGCATTTT	CASSITGEGNQPQHF
TRBD1	TRBJ1-1	-	TRBV14	TGTGCCAGCAGCCTTCGGACAGGGAACACTGAAGCTTTCTTT	CASSLRTGNTEAFF
TRBD2	TRBJ2-2	-	TRBV19	TGTGCCAGTAGTATCCTCGGCGGGGGGCCGAACACCGGGGAGCTGTTTTTT	CASSILGGGPNTGELFF
TRBD1	TRBJ1-2	-	TRBV6-5	TGTGCCAGCCCGGGACAGCGCTATGGCTACACCTTC	CASPGQRYGYTF
-	TRBJ2-7	-	TRBV28	TGTGCCAGCAGTCCTACAGGGTTTGCATCCTACGAGCAGTACTTC	CASSPTGFASYEQYF
TRBD1	TRBJ1-4	-	TRBV27	TGTGCCAGCAGCCCAAAAGGCGGGACAGGGCCCGCCGTAAAACTGTTTTTT	CASSPKGGTGPAVKLFF
-	TRBJ2-1	-	TRBV7-3	TGTGCCAGCAGCTTATCAGGATCAGATTTCTACAATGAGCAGTTCTTC	CASSLSGSDFYNEQFF
-	TRBJ2-7	once	TRBV6-2/TRBV6-3	TGTGCCAGCAGTTCGATCGGGGGCTCCTACGAGCAGTACTTC	CASSSIGGSYEQYF
-	TRBJ2-5	-	TRBV7-2	TGTGCCAGCAGCTTCGGGACACAAGAGACCCAGTACTTC	CASSFGTQETQYF
TRBD2	TRBJ2-7	-	TRBV5-4	TGTGCCAGCCGGGGGGGTGAGGTGGACGAGCAGTACTTC	CASRGGEVDEQYF
-	TRBJ1-5	-	TRBV27	TGTGCCAGCACCCCCAGAGGGTTCACTCAGCCCCAGCATTTT	CASTPRGFTQPQHF
-	TRBJ1-5	-	TRBV19	TGTGCCAGTATATGGGGGAGGGGCGGTCAGCCCCAGCATTTT	CASIWGRGGQPQHF
-	TRBJ2-5	-	TRBV7-6	TGTGCCAGCCTACAGGGCAGGGAGACCCAGTACTTC	CASLQGRETQYF
-	TRBJ1-1	-	TRBV5-1	TGCGCCAGCAGCTGGGATTTGGGGGGAGGGAACACTGAAGCTTTCTTT	CASSWDLGGGNTEAFF
TRBD2	TRBJ2-7	-	TRBV27	TGTGCCAGCAGTCCCCGAGGAGCGGGGACCTACGAGCAGTACTTC	CASSPRGAGTYEQYF
-	TRBJ1-2	-	TRBV6-2/TRBV6-3	TGTGCCAGCAGTTATAGGTGGGGGGTCGGCTACACCTTC	CASSYRWGVGYTF
-	TRBJ1-1	-	TRBV18	TGTGCCAGCTCCCCGAGCAGGGAAGGTACTGAAGCTTTCTTT	CASSPSREGTEAFF
TRBD1	TRBJ2-7	-	TRBV4-1	TGCGCCAGCAGCCAACCCGGGACAGCCAACTACGAGCAGTACTTC	CASSQPGTANYEQYF
TRBD1	TRBJ1-2	-	TRBV29-1	TGCAGCGTCCTACCACGGGACAGGGTTGATGGCTACACCTTC	CSVLPRDRVDGYTF
-	TRBJ1-1	once	TRBV19	TGTGCCAGTAGTACGGACATTTCCGCGAACACTGAAGCTTTCTTT	CASSTDISANTEAFF
TRBD2	TRBJ2-1	-	TRBV5-1	TGCGCCAGCAGCTTGGATGGACTAGCGGGAGTCGATGAGCAGTTCTTC	CASSLDGLAGVDEQFF
TRBD2	TRBJ2-1	-	TRBV4-2	TGTGCCAGCAGCCAAGAGGTAGCGGGAGCGGACTATTATTACAATGAGCAGTTCTTC	CASSQEVAGADYYYNEQFF
TRBD2	TRBJ2-1	-	TRBV27	TGTGCCACCACATCCGGGGCGGGGGGGCTTAGTGAGCAGTTCTTC	CATTSGAGGLSEQFF
TRBD2	TRBJ2-7	-	TRBV19	TGTGCCAGTAGTTTTTCACCACATAATTCAGCGGGGAAGTCCTACGAGCAGTACTTC	CASSFSPHNSAGKSYEQYF
TRBD1	TRBJ1-2	once	TRBV29-1	TGCAGCGTTGGGGGACAGACCAACTATGGCTACACCTTC	CSVGGQTNYGYTF
TRBD1	TRBJ1-1	few	TRBV10-3	TGTGCCATCAGTGAGTCGAGTCCGTACAGGGGTGAAGCTTTCTTT	CAISESSPYRGEAFF
TRBD1	TRBJ1-2	-	TRBV19	TGTGCCAGTAAGGGGGACAGCCGTAGCTATGGCTACACCTTC	CASKGDSRSYGYTF
-	TRBJ1-5	-	TRBV23-1	TGCGCCAGCAGTCAATCGGACCACAGGATCCTAAATCAGCCCCAGCATTTT	CASSQSDHRILNQPQHF
TRBD2	TRBJ2-5	-	TRBV5-4	TGTGCCAGCAGCTTGGCCGGCCTAGCGGGAGTCCGGGAGACCCAGTACTTC	CASSLAGLAGVRETQYF
TRBD2	TRBJ2-7	-	TRBV30	TGTGCCTGGAATAGCGGGAGGGCTTACGAGCAGTACTTC	CAWNSGRAYEQYF
-	TRBJ2-2	-	TRBV12-3/TRBV12-4	TGTGCCAGCAGTTTCGAGGCCGGGGAGCTGTTTTTT	CASSFEAGELFF
TRBD1	TRBJ1-1	-	TRBV7-2	TGTGCCAGCAGCTCTACCTTCAGGACAGGGACGGCTGAAGCTTTCTTT	CASSSTFRTGTAEAFF
TRBD1	TRBJ1-5	-	TRBV9	TGTGCCAGCAGCGCCGGGACAGGGCATCAGCCCCAGCATTTT	CASSAGTGHQPQHF
-	TRBJ1-1	-	TRBV19	TGTGCCAGTACCCCAGTTCTAAGGAGGACTGAAGCTTTCTTT	CASTPVLRRTEAFF
TRBD1	TRBJ1-2	-	TRBV9	TGTGCCAGCAGCGTAGCCCCAGGGGGCGGTAGTAACTATGGCTACACCTTC	CASSVAPGGGSNYGYTF
-	TRBJ1-5	few	TRBV7-3	TGTGCCAGCTACGACCGAGGAAATCAGCCCCAGCATTTT	CASYDRGNQPQHF
-	TRBJ1-2	-	TRBV28	TGTGCCAGCAGCTCAGGAACAGCTAACTATGGCTACACCTTC	CASSSGTANYGYTF
TRBD2	TRBJ2-5	-	TRBV7-9	TGTGCCAGCAGCTTTAGCGGGGGTACTCAAGAGACCCAGTACTTC	CASSFSGGTQETQYF